This entry lists 5 T cell receptor beta chains sequenced from one sample in a study of T cell responses to AZD1222 COVID-19 vaccine. Only in-frame clones appear in the TCRdb table, and some are missing; sequencing was by immunoSEQ multiplex PCR. The sample lists approximately 100,000 clones, approximately 96% occurring once. Here the sequenced sample was peripheral blood, taken on day 0 of AZD1222 vaccination. The receptors derive from an adult in good health.

The table lists this clone with a count of one. The chain links TRBV7-3 to TRBJ2-5; 11 bases fit TRBD2. This CDR3 contains 16 residues. Germline CDR1 is SGHTA and CDR2 is FQGTGA. V was pared by 5 bases and J by 5 bases, with 10 bases of the junction left unmatched. In DNA, the CDR3 is TGTGCCAGCAGCCCAGGGGGACTAGCGGTGTCGGAGACCCAGTACTTC. Translated: CASSPGGLAVSETQYF.

This rearrangement joins TRBV5-8 to TRBJ1-2; unclear D gene. The CDR3 totals 12 residues. Trimming took 5 bases from V and 8 from J, leaving 13 bases between them. Germline loops: CDR1 SGHTS, CDR2 YDEGEE. The CDR3 DNA is TGTGCCAGCAGTTATTACAGAGCGGGCTACACCTTC. Encoded protein: CASSYYRAGYTF.

The chain links TRBV19 to TRBJ2-1, with TRBD1 matching 7 bases. The CDR3 length is 17 residues. Germline trimming cut 6 bases from V and 5 bases from J; bases unmatched to any gene: 16. Germline-derived CDR1 and CDR2 are LNHDA and SQIVND (reference sequence). The CDR3 is CASSLRPRDRGDNEQFF. In DNA form, the CDR3 reads TGTGCCAGTAGCCTAAGACCCCGGGACAGAGGAGACAATGAGCAGTTCTTC.

The V gene is TRBV30, the J gene TRBJ2-1, with a weak D call TRBD2 (6 bases). Germline loops: CDR1 GTSNPN, CDR2 SVGIG (reference sequence). The CDR3 length is 18 residues. V was trimmed by 0 bases and J by 7 bases, leaving 25 bases between them. Here the CDR3 reads CAWSVVLADPKGRNEQFF. CDR3 sequence (DNA): TGTGCCTGGAGTGTAGTTCTGGCAGACCCTAAAGGGAGGAATGAGCAGTTCTTC.

The chain uses TRBV12-5 and TRBJ2-1, with D tentatively TRBD1 (5 bases). Trimming took 2 bases from V and 10 from J, leaving 9 bases between them. CDR3 size: 12 residues. CDR1 is LGHNT, CDR2 FRNRAP, per germline. The chain's CDR3 is CASGLQGLEQFF. DNA of the CDR3: TGTGCTAGTGGTTTGCAGGGTTTAGAGCAGTTCTTC.